The rows below give T cell receptor beta chains drawn from one sample of a study of T cell repertoires in cytomegalovirus infection. MiXCR, applied by TCRdb to the reads, yields one record per CDR3 protein. The sample lists around 280,000 distinct CDR3 sequences, roughly an eighth occurring once. Sequencing was done on a sample of PBMCs. Receptor source: a human donor in good health (CMV status not recorded). Some clones in this sample may be carry-over from other donors' samples. CDR3s include the opening cysteine and the closing phenylalanine or tryptophan. A D gene is named only where the DNA matches it firmly. Size is omitted from some rows. Given values are once, few, many or a class for expanded clones.

d_gene,j_gene,abundance,v_gene,CDR3aa,CDR3nt
TRBD1,TRBJ1-5,few,TRBV12-3/TRBV12-4,CASTKGQGGNQPQHF,TGTGCCAGCACCAAGGGACAGGGCGGCAATCAGCCCCAGCATTTT
-,TRBJ2-3,many,TRBV7-8,CASSNRPGADTQYF,TGTGCCAGCAGCAACCGTCCCGGGGCAGATACGCAGTATTTT
-,TRBJ1-4,many,TRBV7-2,CASSLGTAFEKLFF,TGTGCCAGCAGCTTAGGCACCGCCTTTGAAAAACTGTTTTTT
TRBD2,TRBJ2-5,-,TRBV29-1,CSVEEVALGGAQYF,TGCAGCGTTGAAGAGGTGGCTCTGGGGGGGGCCCAGTACTTC
-,TRBJ2-7,-,TRBV10-3,CAISVASTDRATYEQYF,TGTGCCATCAGTGTGGCCAGTACGGACCGAGCAACCTACGAGCAGTACTTC
-,TRBJ1-1,-,TRBV10-1,CASSESYRAGAEAFF,TGCGCCAGCAGTGAGTCGTACAGGGCGGGCGCTGAAGCTTTCTTT
TRBD1,TRBJ2-2,-,TRBV20-1,CSARGQGPTGELFF,TGCAGTGCCCGTGGACAGGGCCCCACCGGGGAGCTGTTTTTT
-,TRBJ1-1,many,TRBV6-1,CASTRGTGITEAFF,TGTGCCAGCACCAGAGGAACAGGGATCACTGAAGCTTTCTTT
-,TRBJ2-3,-,TRBV5-1,CASSLEDRDTDTQYF,TGCGCCAGCAGCCTCGAGGACCGAGACACAGATACGCAGTATTTT
-,TRBJ2-4,-,TRBV28,CASTPVRGMAKNIQYF,TGTGCCAGCACCCCCGTTAGGGGAATGGCCAAAAACATTCAGTACTTC
-,TRBJ2-2,-,TRBV29-1,CSTTGPDGELFF,TGCAGCACAACCGGGCCCGACGGGGAGCTGTTTTTT
TRBD1,TRBJ2-7,-,TRBV28,CASSRQGSEQYF,TGTGCCAGCAGCCGACAGGGTTCCGAGCAGTACTTC
-,TRBJ2-7,many,TRBV7-9,CASSFRDLPYEQYF,TGTGCCAGCAGCTTCCGGGACCTACCCTACGAGCAGTACTTC
-,TRBJ2-7,many,TRBV5-1,CASSPGRTGYYEQYF,TGCGCCAGCAGCCCAGGGCGAACTGGGTACTACGAGCAGTACTTC
-,TRBJ2-2,few,TRBV6-1,CASSGSYTGELFF,TGTGCCAGCAGTGGGAGCTACACCGGGGAGCTGTTTTTT
TRBD1,TRBJ2-1,few,TRBV20-1,CSAGRGLEQFF,TGCAGTGCTGGCAGGGGGCTTGAGCAGTTCTTC
TRBD2,TRBJ2-1,few,TRBV29-1,CSVDGLAGRLGGQFF,TGCAGCGTTGATGGACTAGCGGGACGTCTTGGTGGGCAGTTCTTC